The 21 T cell receptor beta chains given below trace back to one sample, sequenced in a study of shared T cell receptors in the human thymus. The method was immunoSEQ multiplex PCR; TCRdb's version includes in-frame clones alone and lacks a portion of them. The table shows 540,000 or so clones, with around 78% occurring only once. The same sample was also used in a study of human thymus T cells.

The sequenced sample was thymocytes. The origin of the receptors is a boy younger than two with a congenital heart defect.

The chain has TRBV4-3 and TRBJ2-3, with 7 bases aligning to TRBD1. There are 17 residues in the CDR3. Trimming cost V 1 base and J 6 bases; bases outside gene matches: 13. CDR1 and CDR2 from the germline V gene are LGHNA and YSLEER. The CDR3 loop is CASSQGGQLHLKDTQYF. The CDR3 DNA sequence: TGCGCCAGCAGCCAAGGGGGACAGCTGCACCTCAAGGATACGCAGTATTTT.

The rearrangement uses TRBV7-2 and TRBJ1-5; D call uncertain. Trimming left V 5 bases short and J 9 bases short, with 17 bases between. Per the germline V gene, CDR1 is SGHTA and CDR2 is FQGNSA. The CDR3 length is 14 residues. The CDR3 region is CTSSLKVISGPQHF. CDR3 DNA: TGTACCAGCAGCCTGAAGGTGATCTCGGGGCCCCAGCATTTT.

This chain connects TRBV6-1 to TRBJ2-7; 9 bases line up with TRBD1. CDR3 length: 14 amino acids. Germline V gives CDR1 MNHNS, CDR2 SASEGT. The V gene end was trimmed by 5 bases and the J gene end by 7 bases; junction bases not matched to a gene: 9. The CDR3 region is CASSPPGQGREQYF. Here the CDR3 DNA reads TGTGCCAGCAGTCCTCCGGGACAGGGAAGAGAGCAGTACTTC.

This clone was seen only once. J is TRBJ2-7 and V is TRBV4-1; 11 bases fit TRBD1. The germline CDR1 and CDR2 sequences are MGHRA and YSYEKL. The CDR3 is 17 residues long. J lost 6 bases, V lost 1 base, and 11 bases had no gene match. CDR3 sequence reads: CASSQGSPDRGQVEQYF. DNA of the CDR3: TGCGCCAGCAGCCAAGGATCCCCGGACAGGGGGCAAGTCGAGCAGTACTTC.

The chain employs TRBV30 and TRBJ1-3; D ambiguous. The ends were cut back, 3 bases at V and 4 bases at J, with 4 bases in the middle. The CDR3 is 11 amino acids. Germline loops: CDR1 GTSNPN, CDR2 SVGIG (reference sequence). The CDR3 DNA sequence: TGTGCCTGGAGGGAGGGAAACACCATATATTTT. It encodes CAWREGNTIYF.

The chain is built from TRBV4-1 and TRBJ2-1; 9 positions agree with TRBD1. Trimming took 2 bases from V and 6 from J; bases not matched to a gene: 5. CDR3 size: 15 residues. The V gene's germline CDR1 is MGHRA and CDR2 YSYEKL. The CDR3 loop reads CASSQLGTGINEQFF. The CDR3 nucleotides are TGCGCCAGCAGCCAATTGGGGACAGGGATCAATGAGCAGTTCTTC.

This sequence joins TRBV5-1 and TRBJ2-7; maybe TRBD2 (6 bases). This CDR3 is 17 amino acids long. Trimming stripped 1 base from V and 1 base from J, with 18 bases between. Germline V CDR1 and CDR2: SGHRS, YFSETQ. DNA of the CDR3: TGCGCCAGCAGCTTGAACGTGCGGGACCCCAGTTCCTACGAGCAGTACTTC. Translation: CASSLNVRDPSSYEQYF.

This clone was found a few times. The chain is built from TRBV6-4 and TRBJ2-2; no clear D gene. V was pared by 7 bases and J by 1 base, with 16 bases between. The V gene's germline CDR1 is MRHNA and CDR2 SNTAGT. This CDR3 spans 16 amino acids. The CDR3, as DNA: TGTGCCAGCAATCGCCGGCGGCGAGAGAACACCGGGGAGCTGTTTTTT. Its translation: CASNRRRRENTGELFF.

The rearrangement uses TRBV25-1 and TRBJ2-7; 9 positions match TRBD1. From germline, CDR1 is MGHDK and CDR2 SYGVNS. V lost 10 bases and J lost 3; bases outside the gene matches: 7. This CDR3 contains 13 residues. The CDR3 nucleotides read TGTGCCACCGCCCCGGGACAGGGCTACGAGCAGTACTTC. Translation gives CATAPGQGYEQYF.

The V and J genes are TRBV7-6 and TRBJ1-1; D remains unclear. V was clipped by 2 bases and J by 3 bases, with 7 bases between them. The CDR3 loop spans 13 amino acids. Germline V gene sequence: CDR1 SGHVS, CDR2 FNYEAQ. The CDR3 nucleotides read TGTGCCAGCAGCTTAAGCCGAGACACTGAAGCTTTCTTT. Its protein product is CASSLSRDTEAFF.

This chain links TRBV6-1 with TRBJ2-1; D not resolved. Trimming left V 8 bases short and J 4 bases short, with 18 bases between. The CDR3 is 15 residues long. CDR1 and CDR2 from the germline V gene are MNHNS and SASEGT. CDR3 residues: CASHKSPSWYNEQFF. CDR3 bases: TGTGCCAGCCATAAATCTCCTAGTTGGTACAATGAGCAGTTCTTC.

The chain carries TRBV4-1 and TRBJ2-1; D gene uncertain. Germline-derived CDR1 and CDR2 are MGHRA and YSYEKL. The V end lost 0 bases, the J end lost 0 bases, and 6 bases lay between the germline ends. This CDR3 has 15 residues. CDR3 amino acids: CASSQETSSYNEQFF. CDR3 DNA: TGCGCCAGCAGCCAAGAAACCAGCTCCTACAATGAGCAGTTCTTC.

This clone occurred once. CDR3 DNA: TGTGCCATCAAGGACAGGGGTAATCAGCCCCAGCATTTT. Residues: CAIKDRGNQPQHF. The chain couples TRBV27 to TRBJ1-5, with 9 positions matching TRBD1. With V trimmed by 10 bases and J by 4 bases, 5 bases remained unmatched. Germline CDR1 reads MNHEY; CDR2 reads SMNVEV (reference sequence). The CDR3 covers 13 residues.

The chain has TRBV5-6 and TRBJ2-7, with D perhaps matching TRBD2 (6 bases). This CDR3 has 16 amino acids. Germline loops: CDR1 SGHDT, CDR2 YYEEEE. Trimming removed 4 bases at V and 4 bases at J, with 21 bases between. For the CDR3, the DNA is TGTGCCAGCAGCCCACCACGACCGGGGGAGTGGTACGAGCAGTACTTC. This gives the protein CASSPPRPGEWYEQYF. Combining the CDR3 with reference TRBV5-6 and TRBJ2-7 gives the whole variable domain DAGVTQSPTHLIKTRGQQVTLRCSPKSGHDTVSWYQQALGQGPQFIFQYYEEEERQRGNFPDRFSGHQFPNYSSELNVNALLLGDSALYLCASSPPRPGEWYEQYFGPGTRLTVT.

This clone was observed a single time. The CDR3 DNA sequence: TGTGCCAGCAGCTGGGGACTAACACCGACCGGGGAGCTGTTTTTT. Translation gives CASSWGLTPTGELFF. The J gene is TRBJ2-2, the V gene TRBV5-6; 7 nucleotides match TRBD2. After removal of 3 bases from V and 5 bases from J, the junction contained 7 bases not matched to a gene. Germline V gene lookup returns CDR1 SGHDT and CDR2 YYEEEE. The CDR3 runs 15 residues.

This sequence joins TRBV5-6 and TRBJ1-3, with D unresolved. The CDR3 contains 14 residues. Looked up from germline, CDR1 is SGHDT and CDR2 is YYEEEE. With 0 bases removed from V and 7 bases from J, the gap between germline ends came to 11 bases. The chain's CDR3 is CASSLAFSRNTIYF. DNA of the CDR3: TGTGCCAGCAGCTTGGCTTTCTCGCGGAACACCATATATTTT.

The chain carries TRBV7-2 and TRBJ1-5; possibly TRBD1 for D (5 bases). There are 16 residues in the CDR3. Trimming stripped 1 base from V and 4 bases from J, with 14 bases between. Germline lookup yields CDR1 SGHTA and CDR2 FQGNSA. The CDR3 sequence: CASSLEPNDRNQPQHF. In DNA, the CDR3 is TGTGCCAGCAGCTTAGAGCCGAATGACAGAAATCAGCCCCAGCATTTT.

This clone was observed a handful of times. J is TRBJ2-2 and V is TRBV19, with D tentatively TRBD1 (5 bases). In germline, CDR1 is LNHDA, CDR2 SQIVND (reference sequence). Trimming took off 2 bases at V and 5 bases at J, with 15 bases between the two ends. The CDR3 contains 16 residues. The CDR3 DNA follows: TGTGCCAGTAGTATAAATAGGGCAGGGAAGACCGGGGAGCTGTTTTTT. Its translation: CASSINRAGKTGELFF.

This chain uses TRBV4-1 with TRBJ2-7; 8 bases are a match to TRBD1. The ends lost 4 bases at V and 5 bases at J; junction bases unmatched: 10. CDR1 MGHRA and CDR2 YSYEKL come from the germline V gene. This CDR3 has 15 residues. The CDR3: CASSPGGQGAHEQYF. The CDR3 nucleotides are TGCGCCAGCAGCCCGGGTGGGCAGGGGGCACACGAGCAGTACTTC.

This rearrangement joins TRBV19 to TRBJ2-7; possibly TRBD2 for D (6 bases). CDR1 and CDR2 (germline): LNHDA, SQIVND (reference sequence). Trimming removed 8 bases from V and 6 bases from J, with 20 bases in between. The CDR3 consists of 14 residues. CDR3 region: CASRERAGDSEQYF. The CDR3 region has the DNA TGTGCCAGTCGCGAGAGGGCCGGGGACTCCGAGCAGTACTTC.

This rearrangement joins TRBV5-4 to TRBJ2-1; perhaps TRBD2 as D (6 bases). V lost 4 bases and J 3 bases, leaving 14 bases between the germline ends. The CDR3 is 15 amino acids. The germline V gene has CDR1 SGHNT and CDR2 YYREEE (reference sequence). For the CDR3, the DNA is TGTGCCAGCAGCCAACCGGGACTCGGCTACAATGAGCAGTTCTTC. Its protein is CASSQPGLGYNEQFF.